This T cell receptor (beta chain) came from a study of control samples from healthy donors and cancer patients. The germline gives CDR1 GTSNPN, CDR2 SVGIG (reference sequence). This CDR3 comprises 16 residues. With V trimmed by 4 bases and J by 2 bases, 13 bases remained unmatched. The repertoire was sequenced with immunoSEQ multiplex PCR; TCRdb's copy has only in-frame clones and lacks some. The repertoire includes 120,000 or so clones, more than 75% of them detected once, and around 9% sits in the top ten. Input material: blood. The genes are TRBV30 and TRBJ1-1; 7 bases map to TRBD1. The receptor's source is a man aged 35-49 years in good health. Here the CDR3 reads CAWTGQPQLRNTEAFF. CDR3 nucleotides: TGTGCCTGGACGGGACAGCCTCAGCTGCGAAACACTGAAGCTTTCTTT. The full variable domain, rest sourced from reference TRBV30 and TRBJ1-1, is SQTIHQWPATLVQPVGSPLSLECTVEGTSNPNLYWYRQAAGRGLQLLFYSVGIGQISSEVPQNLSASRPQDRQFILSSKKLLLSDSGFYLCAWTGQPQLRNTEAFFGQGTRLTVV.